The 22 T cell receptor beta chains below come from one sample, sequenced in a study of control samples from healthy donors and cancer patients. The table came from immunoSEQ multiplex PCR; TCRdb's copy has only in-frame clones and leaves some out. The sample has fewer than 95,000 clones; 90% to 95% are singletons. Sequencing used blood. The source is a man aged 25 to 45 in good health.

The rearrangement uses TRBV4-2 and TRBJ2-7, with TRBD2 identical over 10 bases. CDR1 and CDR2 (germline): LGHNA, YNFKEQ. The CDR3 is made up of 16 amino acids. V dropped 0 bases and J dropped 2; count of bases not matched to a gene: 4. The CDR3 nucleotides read TGTGCCAGCAGCCAAGAGGCGAGCGGGGGGGCCTACGAGCAGTACTTC. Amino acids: CASSQEASGGAYEQYF.

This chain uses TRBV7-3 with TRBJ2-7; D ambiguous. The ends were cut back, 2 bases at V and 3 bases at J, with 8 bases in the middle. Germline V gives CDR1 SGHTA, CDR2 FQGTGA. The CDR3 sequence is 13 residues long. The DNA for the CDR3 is TGTGCCAGCAGCTTATTGAGAGGCTACGAGCAGTACTTC. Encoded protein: CASSLLRGYEQYF.

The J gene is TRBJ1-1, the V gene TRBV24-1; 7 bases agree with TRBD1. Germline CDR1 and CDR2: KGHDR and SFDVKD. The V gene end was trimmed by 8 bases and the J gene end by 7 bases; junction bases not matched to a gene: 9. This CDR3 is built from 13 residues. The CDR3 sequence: CATKKSQGYEAFF. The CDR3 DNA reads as TGTGCCACCAAAAAATCACAGGGGTATGAAGCTTTCTTT.

CDR3 nucleotides: TGTGCCAGTAGTATAGTGGGGGGGTCCGGGAATGAGCAGTTCTTC. It is translated as CASSIVGGSGNEQFF. This chain connects TRBV19 to TRBJ2-1; 7 nucleotides line up with TRBD2. Germline CDR1 is LNHDA and CDR2 is SQIVND (reference sequence). The CDR3 sequence is 15 residues long. V shed 1 base and J 7 bases; nucleotides not matched to a gene: 7.

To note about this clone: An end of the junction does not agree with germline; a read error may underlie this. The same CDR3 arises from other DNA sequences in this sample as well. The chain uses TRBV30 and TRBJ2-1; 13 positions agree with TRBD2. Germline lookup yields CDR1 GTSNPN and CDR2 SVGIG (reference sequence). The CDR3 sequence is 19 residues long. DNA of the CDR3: TGTGCTTGGAGATACCAAGGACTAGCGGGAGAGGGGCAAGGGAATGAGCAGTTCTTC. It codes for CAWRYQGLAGEGQGNEQFF.

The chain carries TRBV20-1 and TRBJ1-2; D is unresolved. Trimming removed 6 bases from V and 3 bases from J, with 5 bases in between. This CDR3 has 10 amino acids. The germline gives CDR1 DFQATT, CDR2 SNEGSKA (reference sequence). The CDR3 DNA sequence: TGCAGTGCCACAGACTATGGCTACACCTTC. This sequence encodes CSATDYGYTF.

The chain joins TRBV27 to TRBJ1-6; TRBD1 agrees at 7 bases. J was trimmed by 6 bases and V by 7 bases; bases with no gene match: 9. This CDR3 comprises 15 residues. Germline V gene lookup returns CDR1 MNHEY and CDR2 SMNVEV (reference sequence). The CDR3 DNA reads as TGTGCCAGCAAGCCACGGGACAGAGCTAATTCACCCCTCCACTTT. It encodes CASKPRDRANSPLHF.

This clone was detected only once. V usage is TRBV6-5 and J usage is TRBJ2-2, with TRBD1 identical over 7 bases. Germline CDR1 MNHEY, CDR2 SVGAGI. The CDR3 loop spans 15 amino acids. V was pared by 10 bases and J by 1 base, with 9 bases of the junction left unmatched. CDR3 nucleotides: TGTGCCACTCCATCAGGGGGTGTGAACACCGGGGAGCTGTTTTTT. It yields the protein CATPSGGVNTGELFF.

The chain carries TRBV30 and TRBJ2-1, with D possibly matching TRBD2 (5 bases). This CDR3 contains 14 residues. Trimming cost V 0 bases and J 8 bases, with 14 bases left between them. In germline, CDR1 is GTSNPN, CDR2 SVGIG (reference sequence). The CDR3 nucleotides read TGTGCCTGGAGTGTATCGCGAGGGCGCCATGAGCAGTTCTTC. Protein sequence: CAWSVSRGRHEQFF.

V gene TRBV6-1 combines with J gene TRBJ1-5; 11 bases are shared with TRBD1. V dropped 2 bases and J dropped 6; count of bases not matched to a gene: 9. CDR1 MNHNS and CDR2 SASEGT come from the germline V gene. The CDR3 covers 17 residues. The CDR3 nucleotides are TGTGCCAGCAGTGAAAATCGATGGACAGGGGGCGGTCAGCCCCAGCATTTT. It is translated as CASSENRWTGGGQPQHF.

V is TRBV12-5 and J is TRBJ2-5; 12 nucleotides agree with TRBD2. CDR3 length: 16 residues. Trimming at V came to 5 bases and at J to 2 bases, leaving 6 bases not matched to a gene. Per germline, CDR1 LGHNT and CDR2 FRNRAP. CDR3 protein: CASGLDGLAGQETQYF. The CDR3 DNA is TGTGCTAGTGGTCTAGACGGACTAGCGGGGCAAGAGACCCAGTACTTC.

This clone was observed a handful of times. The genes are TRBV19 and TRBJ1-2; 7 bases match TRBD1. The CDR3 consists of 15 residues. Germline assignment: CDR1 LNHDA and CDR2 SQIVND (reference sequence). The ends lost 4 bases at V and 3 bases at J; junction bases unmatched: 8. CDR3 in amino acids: CASSRTGASHYGYTF. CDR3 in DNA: TGTGCCAGTAGTAGAACAGGGGCGTCCCACTATGGCTACACCTTC.

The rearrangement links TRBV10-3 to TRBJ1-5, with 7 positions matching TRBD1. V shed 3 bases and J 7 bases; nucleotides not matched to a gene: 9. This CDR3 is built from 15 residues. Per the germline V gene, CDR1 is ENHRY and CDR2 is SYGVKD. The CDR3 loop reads CAISEGDREVQPQHF. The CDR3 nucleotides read TGTGCCATCAGTGAAGGCGACAGGGAAGTACAGCCCCAGCATTTT.

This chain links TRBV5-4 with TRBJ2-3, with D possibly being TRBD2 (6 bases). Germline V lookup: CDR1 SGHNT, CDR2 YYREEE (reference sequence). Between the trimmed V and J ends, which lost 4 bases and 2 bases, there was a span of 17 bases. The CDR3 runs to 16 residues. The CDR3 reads CASSPAFSGYTDTQYF. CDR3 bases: TGTGCCAGCAGCCCGGCATTTAGCGGTTACACAGATACGCAGTATTTT.

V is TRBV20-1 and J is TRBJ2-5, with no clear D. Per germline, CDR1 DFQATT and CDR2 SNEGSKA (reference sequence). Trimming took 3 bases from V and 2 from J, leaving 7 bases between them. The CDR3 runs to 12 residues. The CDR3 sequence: CSASRSQETQYF. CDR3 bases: TGCAGTGCTAGTCGATCGCAAGAGACCCAGTACTTC.

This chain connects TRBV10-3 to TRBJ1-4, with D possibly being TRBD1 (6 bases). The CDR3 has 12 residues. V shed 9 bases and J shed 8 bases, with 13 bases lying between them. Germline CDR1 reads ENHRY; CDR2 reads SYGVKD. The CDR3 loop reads CAIAGEREKLFF. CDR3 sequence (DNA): TGTGCCATTGCAGGGGAACGCGAAAAACTGTTTTTT.

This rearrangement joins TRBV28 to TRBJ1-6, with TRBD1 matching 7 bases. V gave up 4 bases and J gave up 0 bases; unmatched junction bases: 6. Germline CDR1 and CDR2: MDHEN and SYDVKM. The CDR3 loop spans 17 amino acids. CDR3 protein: CASSSSQGSSYNSPLHF. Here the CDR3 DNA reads TGTGCCAGCAGTTCCTCACAGGGGAGCTCCTATAATTCACCCCTCCACTTT.

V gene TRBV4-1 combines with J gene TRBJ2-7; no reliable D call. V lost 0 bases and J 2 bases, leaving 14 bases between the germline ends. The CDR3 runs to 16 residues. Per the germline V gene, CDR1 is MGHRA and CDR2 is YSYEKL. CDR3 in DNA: TGCGCCAGCAGCCAAGATGAGGTAGCCCTAGCCTACGAGCAGTACTTC. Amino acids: CASSQDEVALAYEQYF.

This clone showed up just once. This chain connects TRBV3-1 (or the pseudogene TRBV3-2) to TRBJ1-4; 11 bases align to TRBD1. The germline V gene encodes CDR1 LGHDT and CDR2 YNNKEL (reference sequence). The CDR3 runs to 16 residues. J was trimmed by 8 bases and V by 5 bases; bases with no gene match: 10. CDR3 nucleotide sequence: TGTGCCAGCAGCGCCTACACCGGGACAGGGGGAGAAAAACTGTTTTTT. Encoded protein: CASSAYTGTGGEKLFF.

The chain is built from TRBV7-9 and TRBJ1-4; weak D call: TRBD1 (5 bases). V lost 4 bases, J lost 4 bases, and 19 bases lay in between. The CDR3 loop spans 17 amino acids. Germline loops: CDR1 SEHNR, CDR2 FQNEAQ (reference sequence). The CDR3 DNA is TGTGCCAGCAGCTCCGACCGCGGGGGGGGAGGTAATGAAAAACTGTTTTTT. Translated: CASSSDRGGGGNEKLFF.

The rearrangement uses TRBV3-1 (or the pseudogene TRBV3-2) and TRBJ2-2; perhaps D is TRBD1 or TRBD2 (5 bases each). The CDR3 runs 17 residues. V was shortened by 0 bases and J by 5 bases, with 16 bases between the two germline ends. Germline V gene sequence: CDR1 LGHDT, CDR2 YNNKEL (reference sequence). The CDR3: CASSQDPPGRRTGELFF. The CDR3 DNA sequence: TGTGCCAGCAGCCAAGATCCCCCGGGGCGTCGGACCGGGGAGCTGTTTTTT.

CDR3 residues: CASSYRRGLFF. The CDR3 coding sequence is TGTGCCAGCAGCTACCGGAGGGGACTGTTTTTT. The chain combines TRBV12-3 or TRBV12-4 with TRBJ1-4, with D possibly TRBD1 on 5 matching bases. The CDR3 covers 11 residues. Trimming took 6 bases from V and 13 from J, leaving 12 bases between them.